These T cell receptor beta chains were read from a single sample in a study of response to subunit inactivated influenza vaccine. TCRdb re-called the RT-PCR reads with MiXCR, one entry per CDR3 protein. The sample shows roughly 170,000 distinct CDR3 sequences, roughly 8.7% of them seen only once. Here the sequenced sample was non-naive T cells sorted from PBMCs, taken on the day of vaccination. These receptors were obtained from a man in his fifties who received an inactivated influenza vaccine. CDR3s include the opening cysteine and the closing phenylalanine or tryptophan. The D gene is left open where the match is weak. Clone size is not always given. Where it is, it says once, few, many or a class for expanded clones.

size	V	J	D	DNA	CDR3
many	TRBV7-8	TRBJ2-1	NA	TGTGCCAGCAGCTACCGACTAGTGATTGAGCAGTTCTTC	CASSYRLVIEQFF
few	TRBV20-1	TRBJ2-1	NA	TGCAGTGCTCGGCCCGGAGGGGTAATGGGCAATGAGCAGTTCTTC	CSARPGGVMGNEQFF
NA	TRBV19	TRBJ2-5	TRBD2	TGTGCCAGTAGCCCTCCTGGACTAGCGGGAGGGGAGACCCAGTACTTC	CASSPPGLAGGETQYF
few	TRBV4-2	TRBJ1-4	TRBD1	TGTGCCAGCAGCCAAGACCCTAGCGGGACAGGGAATGAAAAACTGTTTTTT	CASSQDPSGTGNEKLFF
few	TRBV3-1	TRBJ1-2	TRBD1	TGTGCCAGCAGCCAACAGGGGGCTCTCTATGGCTACACCTTC	CASSQQGALYGYTF
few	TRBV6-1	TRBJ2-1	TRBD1	TGTGCCAGCAGGCAACAGGGGGCTGGGGATGAGCAGTTCTTC	CASRQQGAGDEQFF
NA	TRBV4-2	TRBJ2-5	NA	TGTGCCAGCAGCCAAGCGGCGGGTCGGGGGCAAGAGACCCAGTACTTC	CASSQAAGRGQETQYF
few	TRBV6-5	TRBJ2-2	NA	TGTGCCAGCAGTTACTCGATGTCAGGGGATGGGGAGCTGTTTTTT	CASSYSMSGDGELFF
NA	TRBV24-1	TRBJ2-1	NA	TGTGCCACCAGTGATATGGACGGAAACAATGAGCAGTTCTTC	CATSDMDGNNEQFF
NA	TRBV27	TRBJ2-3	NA	TGTGCCAGCAGTCCGAAGACGAATCCAGATACGCAGTATTTT	CASSPKTNPDTQYF
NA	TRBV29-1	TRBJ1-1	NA	TGCAGCGCAAAAAAGGGGGGACTGAACACTGAAGCTTTCTTT	CSAKKGGLNTEAFF
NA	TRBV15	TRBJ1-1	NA	TGTGCCACCAGCAGAGGGGGAGCCGGGGGCACTGAAGCTTTCTTT	CATSRGGAGGTEAFF
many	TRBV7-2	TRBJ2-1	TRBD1	TGTGCCAGCAGCTTAGGGATTGCGGGACAGGGTGGCAATGAGCAGTTCTTC	CASSLGIAGQGGNEQFF
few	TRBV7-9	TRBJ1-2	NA	TGTGCCAGCAGCTCCCGTAGGGGGGACTATGGCTACACCTTC	CASSSRRGDYGYTF
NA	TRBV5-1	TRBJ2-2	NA	TGCGCCAGCAGCCGGGGGGCTAGCGGACCCGGGGAGCTGTTTTTT	CASSRGASGPGELFF
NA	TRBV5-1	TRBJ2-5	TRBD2	TGCGCCAGCAGCTCCCGGCCAGCGGGGGGCCCCCAAGAGACCCAGTACTTC	CASSSRPAGGPQETQYF
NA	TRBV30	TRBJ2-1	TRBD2	TGTGCCTGGAGTCTCCTAGCGGCTTACAATGAGCAGTTCTTC	CAWSLLAAYNEQFF
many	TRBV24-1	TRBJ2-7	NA	TGTGCCACCAGGTGGTCGCGCGGGGACTACGAGCAGTACTTC	CATRWSRGDYEQYF
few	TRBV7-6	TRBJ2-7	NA	TGTGCCAGCAGCTTATACAGGCAGGGAACGGGGGAGCAGTACTTC	CASSLYRQGTGEQYF
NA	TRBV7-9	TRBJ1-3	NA	TGTGCCAGCAGCGCCTCGGGCGGGCTCGGAAACACCATATATTTT	CASSASGGLGNTIYF
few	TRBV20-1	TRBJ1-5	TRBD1	TGCAGTGTGACCGGGACAGGGAGTTATAGCAATCAGCCCCAGCATTTT	CSVTGTGSYSNQPQHF
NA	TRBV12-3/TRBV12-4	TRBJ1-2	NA	TGTGCCAGCAGTTACAGGCGTGAAGGTTATGGCTACACCTTC	CASSYRREGYGYTF
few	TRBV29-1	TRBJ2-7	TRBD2	TGCAGCGTTGGGGGCGGGAGGGCCTACGAGCAGTACTTC	CSVGGGRAYEQYF
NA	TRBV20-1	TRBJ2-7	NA	TGCAGTGCTAGTGGGCTCCACACTTCCTACGAGCAGTACTTC	CSASGLHTSYEQYF
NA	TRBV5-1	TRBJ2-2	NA	TGCGCCAGCAGAGACAGCCTCACCGGGGAGCTGTTTTTT	CASRDSLTGELFF
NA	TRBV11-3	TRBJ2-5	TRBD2	TGTGCCAGCAGCCTCGGACTAGCGGGAGCCCAAGAGACCCAGTACTTC	CASSLGLAGAQETQYF
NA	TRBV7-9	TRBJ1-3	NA	TGTGCCAGCAGCTTAGTAGTCGGTGGCTCTGGAAACACCATATATTTT	CASSLVVGGSGNTIYF
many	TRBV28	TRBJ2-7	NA	TGTGCCAGCAGTGCCGGGGCTGTGGGTGAGCAGTACTTC	CASSAGAVGEQYF
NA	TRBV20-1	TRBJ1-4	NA	TGCAGTGCACCGACAGATGCAACTAATGAAAAACTGTTTTTT	CSAPTDATNEKLFF
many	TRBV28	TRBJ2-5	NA	TGTGCCAGCAGTTTATCTTCTGCAGGGCCAGAGACCCAGTACTTC	CASSLSSAGPETQYF
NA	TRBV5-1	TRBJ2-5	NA	TGCGCCAGCAGCTTGGGACAGAACCAAGAGACCCAGTACTTC	CASSLGQNQETQYF
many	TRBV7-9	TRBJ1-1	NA	TGTGTCATCCCGGGACCCAGGGGCACTGAAGCTTTCTTT	CVIPGPRGTEAFF
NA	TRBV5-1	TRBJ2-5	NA	TGCGCCAGCAGCCCAGGAAGAGTGGAGACCCAGTACTTC	CASSPGRVETQYF
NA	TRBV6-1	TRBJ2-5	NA	TGTGCCAGCAGTGAAGCGAGGGAGACCCAGTACTTC	CASSEARETQYF
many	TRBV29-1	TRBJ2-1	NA	TGCAGCGTTGCCAGTTCTTACAATGAGCAGTTCTTC	CSVASSYNEQFF
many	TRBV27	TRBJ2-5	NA	TGTGCCAGCAGTTTACTCGGCGGGACCCAGTACTTC	CASSLLGGTQYF
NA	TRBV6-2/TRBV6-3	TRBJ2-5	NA	TGTGCCAGCAAAGCGGCAGAACTCTGGGAGACCCAGTACTTC	CASKAAELWETQYF
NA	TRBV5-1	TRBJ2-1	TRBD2	TGCGCCAGCAGCAGAACTAGCGTGAGCTCCTACAATGAGCAGTTCTTC	CASSRTSVSSYNEQFF
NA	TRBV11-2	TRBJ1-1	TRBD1	TGTGCCAGCAGCTTCGACAGGGCTGAAGCTTTCTTT	CASSFDRAEAFF
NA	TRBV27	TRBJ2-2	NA	TGTGCCAGCAGACTCCAGGGTAGGGGCTACTCGAGGACCGGGGAGCTGTTTTTT	CASRLQGRGYSRTGELFF